The clone carrying this T cell receptor beta chain has a count of ten or more. Its target is unknown. This specimen belongs to a study of T cells in Graves' hyperthyroidism and ophthalmopathy. Germline CDR1 MDHEN, CDR2 SYDVKM. Trimming cost V 5 bases and J 5 bases; bases outside gene matches: 10. This CDR3 has 15 amino acids. Study observations and caveats: Most expanded thyroid clonotypes above 0.001 recurred in blood. A median 6.5 months before onset, the model predicted ophthalmopathy.

The investigators amplified TCR beta CDR3 regions from RNA transcripts. When the TCR CDR3 underwent first-round RT-PCR, the HTBI primer set was used. MiXCR, applied by TCRdb to the multiplex PCR reads, yields one record per CDR3 protein. Counted here are 250,000 to 300,000 distinct CDR3 sequences, approximately 14% occurring once; the ten biggest clones make up 30%. The chain employs TRBV28 and TRBJ2-7; TRBD2 aligns across 9 bases. The source is a woman in her 50s with Graves' hyperthyroidism that later progressed to Graves' ophthalmopathy. Sequencing was carried out using blood. Here the CDR3 reads CASSPLSGRLDEQYF. DNA for the CDR3: TGTGCCAGCAGTCCCCTTAGCGGGAGATTAGACGAGCAGTACTTC.